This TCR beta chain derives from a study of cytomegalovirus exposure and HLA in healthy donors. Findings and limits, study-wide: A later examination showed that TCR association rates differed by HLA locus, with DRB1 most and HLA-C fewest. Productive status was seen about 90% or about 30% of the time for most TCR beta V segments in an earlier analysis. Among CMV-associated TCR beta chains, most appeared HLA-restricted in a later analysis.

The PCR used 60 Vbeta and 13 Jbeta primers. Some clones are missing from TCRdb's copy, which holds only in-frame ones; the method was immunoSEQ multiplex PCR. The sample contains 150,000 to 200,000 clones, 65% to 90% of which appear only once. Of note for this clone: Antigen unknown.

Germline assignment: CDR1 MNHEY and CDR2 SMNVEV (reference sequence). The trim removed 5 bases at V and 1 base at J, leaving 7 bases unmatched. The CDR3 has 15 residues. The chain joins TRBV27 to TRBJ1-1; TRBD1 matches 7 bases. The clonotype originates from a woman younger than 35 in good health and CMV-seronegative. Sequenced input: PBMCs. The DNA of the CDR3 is TGTGCCAGCAGTCTCACAGGGGCCAGGAACACTGAAGCTTTCTTT. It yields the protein CASSLTGARNTEAFF.